This T cell receptor beta chain was sequenced in a study of low-dose radiotherapy and immunotherapy resistance in tumors. Whole-study context: Intravenously given cyclophosphamide 200 mg/m2 followed a two-week schedule that placed each dose one day before radiation and immunotherapy. The study gave patients oral aspirin 300 mg daily for four cycles from cycle 1 day 1.

The CDR3 runs to 17 residues. V was pared by 0 bases and J by 3 bases, with 8 bases of the junction left unmatched. Germline CDR1 and CDR2: SGHDT and YYEEEE. The donors' treatment consisted of nivolumab, ipilimumab, aspirin, low-dose cyclophosphamide and low-dose radiotherapy. TRAV- and TRBV-specific primers primed first-strand cDNA, covering alpha and beta chains. A constant-region primer paired with the V-primer adapter amplified TCRs over approximately 20 PCR cycles. TCRdb passed the reads through MiXCR, listing each CDR3 protein once. The data hold roughly 11,000 distinct CDR3 sequences, with approximately 60% observed a single time.

The receptor's source is a human donor with advanced metastatic prostate, ovarian, gallbladder or colorectal cancer (not recorded which). This table probably holds off-target reads from a library built for another chain. This chain connects TRBV5-6 to TRBJ2-2; 7 nucleotides match TRBD2. CDR3 in amino acids: CASSLARGAGYTGELFF. CDR3 bases: TGTGCCAGCAGCTTGGCCCGGGGAGCGGGGTACACCGGGGAGCTGTTTTTT.